These 18 T cell receptor beta chains were all obtained from the same sample, sequenced in a study of blood T cell repertoires in COVID-19. Sequencing used immunoSEQ multiplex PCR; TCRdb keeps in-frame clones, though not all of them. The sample holds 120,000 to 150,000 clones, around 86% seen once. Sequences were obtained from peripheral blood. The receptor source for this set is a woman of 80 years or more with acute or convalescent COVID-19.

This chain links TRBV28 with TRBJ2-1, with TRBD2 identical over 11 bases. Germline CDR1 and CDR2: MDHEN and SYDVKM. The V and J ends lost 3 bases and 3 bases, in that order; junction bases with no gene match: 7. The CDR3 length is 17 residues. The CDR3 here is CASSLGSTSGSYNEQFF. Written as DNA, the CDR3 is TGTGCCAGCAGTTTGGGGTCCACTAGCGGGAGCTACAATGAGCAGTTCTTC. The full variable domain, rest sourced from reference TRBV28 and TRBJ2-1, is DVKVTQSSRYLVKRTGEKVFLECVQDMDHENMFWYRQDPGLGLRLIYFSYDVKMKEKGDIPEGYSVSREKKERFSLILESASTNQTSMYLCASSLGSTSGSYNEQFFGPGTRLTVL.

J is TRBJ1-6 and V is TRBV9; the D gene is possibly TRBD1 (6 bases). Germline V lookup: CDR1 SGDLS, CDR2 YYNGEE. The ends were cut back, 2 bases at V and 4 bases at J, with 13 bases in the middle. This CDR3 contains 16 residues. CDR3 bases: TGTGCCAGCAGCGTCGGTGGACAGCCTTATAATTCACCCCTCCACTTT. It specifies CASSVGGQPYNSPLHF.

The chain couples TRBV20-1 to TRBJ1-1; D is unclear. Per germline, CDR1 DFQATT and CDR2 SNEGSKA (reference sequence). V lost 6 bases to trimming and J lost 8 bases, with 13 bases between them. There are 11 residues in the CDR3. CDR3 amino acids: CSAAEPGEAFF. The DNA of the CDR3 is TGCAGTGCCGCCGAGCCGGGAGAAGCTTTCTTT.

The chain couples TRBV3-1 (or the pseudogene TRBV3-2) to TRBJ1-2, with D unresolved. The CDR3 has 14 residues. Germline V gene data show CDR1 as LGHDT and CDR2 as YNNKEL (reference sequence). V dropped 4 bases and J dropped 3 bases, with 12 bases sitting between them. CDR3: CASSRLFGDYGYTF. Written as DNA, the CDR3 is TGTGCCAGCAGCCGTTTGTTCGGGGACTATGGCTACACCTTC.

This chain connects TRBV19 to TRBJ1-2, with a possible D match to TRBD1 (6 bases). Germline-derived CDR1 and CDR2 are LNHDA and SQIVND (reference sequence). V lost 5 bases to trimming and J lost 6 bases, with 19 bases between them. The CDR3 is 15 residues long. CDR3 in DNA: TGTGCCAGTAGTGCAAGGGGACACTATATGAATGGCTACACCTTC. The encoded protein is CASSARGHYMNGYTF.

V gene TRBV11-2 combines with J gene TRBJ1-3, with 8 bases lining up with TRBD1. The germline V gene encodes CDR1 SGHAT and CDR2 FQNNGV. This CDR3 has 14 residues. The V segment lost 6 bases and the J segment 2 bases; nucleotides outside the gene matches: 3. The chain's CDR3 is CASSRTGPGNTIYF. The CDR3 DNA reads as TGTGCCAGCAGTAGGACAGGGCCTGGAAACACCATATATTTT.

This rearrangement joins TRBV9 to TRBJ1-1, with D perhaps matching TRBD1 (5 bases). Trimming removed 4 bases from V and 4 bases from J, with 17 bases in between. The CDR3 spans 15 residues. Germline V gene data show CDR1 as SGDLS and CDR2 as YYNGEE. CDR3 in DNA: TGTGCCAGCAGCACTGAACGCACGGGGGGCACTGAAGCTTTCTTT. This translates into CASSTERTGGTEAFF.

The V gene is TRBV19, the J gene TRBJ1-1; no definite D call. V was shortened by 7 bases and J by 1 base, with 13 bases between the two germline ends. CDR3 length: 14 residues. The germline CDR1 and CDR2 sequences are LNHDA and SQIVND (reference sequence). This CDR3 is CASKFSGQNTEAFF. DNA for the CDR3: TGTGCCAGTAAATTTTCAGGTCAGAACACTGAAGCTTTCTTT.

This rearrangement joins TRBV7-8 to TRBJ1-2, with a tentative D call TRBD1 (5 bases). CDR1 is SGHVS and CDR2 is FQNEAQ in the germline V gene. The CDR3 spans 16 residues. Trimming removed 8 bases from V and 6 bases from J, with 25 bases in between. DNA for the CDR3: TGTGCCAGCGCAGGCCAGGGTAAAAGAGAGTGGGATGGCTACACCTTC. The encoded protein is CASAGQGKREWDGYTF.

The rearrangement uses TRBV18 and TRBJ2-7; D is perhaps TRBD1 (6 bases). Germline-derived CDR1 and CDR2 are KGHSH and LQKENI. The ends were cut back, 6 bases at V and 4 bases at J, with 19 bases in the middle. The CDR3 is 15 amino acids. CDR3 nucleotides: TGTGCCAGCTCCCCTGGGACACCCGGACCTTACGAGCAGTACTTC. It is translated as CASSPGTPGPYEQYF. The full variable domain, in which reference TRBV18 and TRBJ2-7 provide the parts outside the CDR3, is NAGVMQNPRHLVRRRGQEARLRCSPMKGHSHVYWYRQLPEEGLKFMVYLQKENIIDESGMPKERFSAEFPKEGPSILRIQQVVRGDSAAYFCASSPGTPGPYEQYFGPGTRLTVT.

CDR3 region: CASSAGQGSGNTIYF. The CDR3 nucleotides are TGTGCCAGCAGCGCAGGACAGGGCTCTGGAAACACCATATATTTT. The chain has TRBV9 and TRBJ1-3; 8 positions match TRBD1. Losses at the gene ends were 3 bases for V and 0 bases for J; bases not matched to a gene: 2. Germline V lookup: CDR1 SGDLS, CDR2 YYNGEE. The CDR3 spans 15 residues. Full variable domain (outside the CDR3, taken from reference TRBV9 and TRBJ1-3): DSGVTQTPKHLITATGQRVTLRCSPRSGDLSVYWYQQSLDQGLQFLIQYYNGEERAKGNILERFSAQQFPDLHSELNLSSLELGDSALYFCASSAGQGSGNTIYFGEGSWLTVV.

This clone was counted once. The J gene is TRBJ1-1, the V gene TRBV7-9; a possible D gene is TRBD1 (5 bases). The germline CDR1 and CDR2 sequences are SEHNR and FQNEAQ (reference sequence). The CDR3 extends over 13 amino acids. Trimming cost V 2 bases and J 12 bases, with 16 bases left between them. The CDR3 nucleotides read TGTGCCAGCAGCTTATCAGGGCGTGTCGGTTCTTTCTTT. Translating gives CASSLSGRVGSFF. The whole variable domain, remainder taken from reference TRBV7-9 and TRBJ1-1, is DTGVSQNPRHKITKRGQNVTFRCDPISEHNRLYWYRQTLGQGPEFLTYFQNEAQLEKSRLLSDRFSAERPKGSFSTLEIQRTEQGDSAMYLCASSLSGRVGSFFGQGTRLTVV.

On this clone itself: At the DNA level, this CDR3 is encoded by other sequences in the same sample as well. The V and J genes are TRBV20-1 and TRBJ2-7; D not resolved. With 1 base removed from V and 4 bases from J, the gap between germline ends came to 5 bases. The CDR3 extends over 11 amino acids. Germline CDR1 reads DFQATT; CDR2 reads SNEGSKA (reference sequence). As DNA, the CDR3 is TGCAGTGCTAGAGGAGGATACGAGCAGTACTTC. Translating it yields CSARGGYEQYF.

The chain uses TRBV18 and TRBJ1-1, with D possibly being TRBD1 (5 bases). The CDR3 has 17 residues. V was clipped by 4 bases and J by 5 bases, with 23 bases between them. CDR1 is KGHSH and CDR2 is LQKENI in the germline V gene. The CDR3 here is CASSLTDMGALGTEAFF. The CDR3 DNA reads TGTGCCAGCTCACTAACGGACATGGGCGCCCTCGGGACTGAAGCTTTCTTT. Supplemented by reference TRBV18 and TRBJ1-1, the full variable domain reads NAGVMQNPRHLVRRRGQEARLRCSPMKGHSHVYWYRQLPEEGLKFMVYLQKENIIDESGMPKERFSAEFPKEGPSILRIQQVVRGDSAAYFCASSLTDMGALGTEAFFGQGTRLTVV.

The chain employs TRBV18 and TRBJ2-5, with D perhaps TRBD2 (6 bases). V lost 3 bases and J lost 3, with 11 bases in between. The CDR3 is 14 amino acids. Germline-derived CDR1 and CDR2 are KGHSH and LQKENI. The CDR3 protein is CASSPQWGEETQYF. The CDR3 nucleotides are TGTGCCAGCTCACCGCAGTGGGGGGAAGAGACCCAGTACTTC. The full variable domain, its missing parts supplied by reference TRBV18 and TRBJ2-5, is NAGVMQNPRHLVRRRGQEARLRCSPMKGHSHVYWYRQLPEEGLKFMVYLQKENIIDESGMPKERFSAEFPKEGPSILRIQQVVRGDSAAYFCASSPQWGEETQYFGPGTRLLVL.

The chain couples TRBV5-1 to TRBJ1-1; D is ambiguous. CDR1 is SGHRS, CDR2 YFSETQ, per germline. The CDR3 spans 13 residues. V was cut by 2 bases and J by 0 bases, with 5 bases left in between. The CDR3 reads CASSFTLNTEAFF. The CDR3 DNA reads as TGCGCCAGCAGCTTCACATTGAACACTGAAGCTTTCTTT.

This clone was seen only a few times. The chain recombines TRBV27 with TRBJ2-1; a weak D match, TRBD1 (5 bases). The length of the CDR3 is 13 residues. Germline V gene data show CDR1 as MNHEY and CDR2 as SMNVEV (reference sequence). Trimming took 8 bases from V and 7 from J, leaving 15 bases between them. The CDR3 here is CASGSGFGNEQFF. In DNA, the CDR3 is TGTGCCAGCGGGTCAGGGTTTGGAAATGAGCAGTTCTTC.

The rearrangement links TRBV28 to TRBJ1-2; 8 bases are shared with TRBD1. Germline V gene lookup returns CDR1 MDHEN and CDR2 SYDVKM. V dropped 3 bases and J dropped 8; count of bases not matched to a gene: 8. This CDR3 has 14 amino acids. This CDR3 is CASSLLQGAWGYTF. The CDR3 DNA reads TGTGCCAGCAGTTTGTTGCAGGGGGCTTGGGGCTACACCTTC.